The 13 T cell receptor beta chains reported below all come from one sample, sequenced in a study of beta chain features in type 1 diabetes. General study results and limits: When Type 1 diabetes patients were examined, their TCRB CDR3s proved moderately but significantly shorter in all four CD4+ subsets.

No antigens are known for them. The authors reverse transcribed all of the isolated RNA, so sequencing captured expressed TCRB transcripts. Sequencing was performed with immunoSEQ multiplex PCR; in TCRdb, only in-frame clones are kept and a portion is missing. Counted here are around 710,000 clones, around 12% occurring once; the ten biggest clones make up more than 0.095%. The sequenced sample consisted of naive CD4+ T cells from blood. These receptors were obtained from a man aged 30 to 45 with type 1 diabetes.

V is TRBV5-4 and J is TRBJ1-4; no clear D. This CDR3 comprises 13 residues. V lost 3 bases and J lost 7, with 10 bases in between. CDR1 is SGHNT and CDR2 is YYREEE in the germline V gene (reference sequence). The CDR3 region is CASSSRGGEKLFF. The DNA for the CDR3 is TGTGCCAGCAGCTCTCGTGGTGGTGAAAAACTGTTTTTT.

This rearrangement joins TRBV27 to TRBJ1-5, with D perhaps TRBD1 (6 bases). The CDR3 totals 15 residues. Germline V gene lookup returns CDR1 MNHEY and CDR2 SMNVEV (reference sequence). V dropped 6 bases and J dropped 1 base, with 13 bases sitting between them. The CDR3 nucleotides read TGTGCCAGCAGGAGGGGGAGTGAGAGCAATCAGCCCCAGCATTTT. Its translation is CASRRGSESNQPQHF.

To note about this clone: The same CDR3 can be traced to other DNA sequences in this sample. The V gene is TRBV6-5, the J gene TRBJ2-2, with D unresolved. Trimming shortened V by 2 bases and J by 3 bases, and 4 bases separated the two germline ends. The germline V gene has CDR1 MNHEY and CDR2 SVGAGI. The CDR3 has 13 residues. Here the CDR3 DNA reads TGTGCCAGCAGTTACCAAGACACCGGGGAGCTGTTTTTT. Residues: CASSYQDTGELFF.

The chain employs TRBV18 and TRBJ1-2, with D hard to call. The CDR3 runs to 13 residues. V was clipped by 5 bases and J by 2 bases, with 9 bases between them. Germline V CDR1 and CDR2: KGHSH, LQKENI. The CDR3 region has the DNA TGTGCCAGCTCAGCAGACGTAAACTATGGCTACACCTTC. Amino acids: CASSADVNYGYTF.

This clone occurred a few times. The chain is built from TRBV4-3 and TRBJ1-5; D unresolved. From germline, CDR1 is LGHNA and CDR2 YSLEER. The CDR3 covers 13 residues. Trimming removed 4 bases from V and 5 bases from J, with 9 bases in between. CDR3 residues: CASSLTGDQPQHF. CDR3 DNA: TGCGCCAGCAGCCTGACGGGAGATCAGCCCCAGCATTTT.

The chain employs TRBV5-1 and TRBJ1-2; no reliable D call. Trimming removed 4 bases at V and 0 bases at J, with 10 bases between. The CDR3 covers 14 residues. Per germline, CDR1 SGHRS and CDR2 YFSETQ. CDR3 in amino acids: CASSPTGSNYGYTF. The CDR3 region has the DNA TGCGCCAGCAGCCCGACGGGTTCTAACTATGGCTACACCTTC.

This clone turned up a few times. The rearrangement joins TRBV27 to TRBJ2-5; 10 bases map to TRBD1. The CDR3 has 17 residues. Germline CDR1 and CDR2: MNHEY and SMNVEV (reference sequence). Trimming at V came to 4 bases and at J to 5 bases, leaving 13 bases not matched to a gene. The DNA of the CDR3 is TGTGCCAGCAGTTCCCGGGACAGGGGACTAGTAGATGAGACCCAGTACTTC. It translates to CASSSRDRGLVDETQYF.

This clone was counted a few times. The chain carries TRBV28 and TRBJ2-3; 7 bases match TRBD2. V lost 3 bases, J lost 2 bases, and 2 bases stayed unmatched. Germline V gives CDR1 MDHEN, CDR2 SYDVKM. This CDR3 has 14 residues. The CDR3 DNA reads TGTGCCAGCAGTTTGGCGGGGGACACAGATACGCAGTATTTT. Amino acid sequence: CASSLAGDTDTQYF. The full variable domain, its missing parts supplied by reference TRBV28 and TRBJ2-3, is DVKVTQSSRYLVKRTGEKVFLECVQDMDHENMFWYRQDPGLGLRLIYFSYDVKMKEKGDIPEGYSVSREKKERFSLILESASTNQTSMYLCASSLAGDTDTQYFGPGTRLTVL.

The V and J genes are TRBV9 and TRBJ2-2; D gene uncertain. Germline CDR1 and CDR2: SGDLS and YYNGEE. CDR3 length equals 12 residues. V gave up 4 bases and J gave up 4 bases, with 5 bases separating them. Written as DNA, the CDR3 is TGTGCCAGCAGCCCCCCCACCGGGGAGCTGTTTTTT. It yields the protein CASSPPTGELFF.

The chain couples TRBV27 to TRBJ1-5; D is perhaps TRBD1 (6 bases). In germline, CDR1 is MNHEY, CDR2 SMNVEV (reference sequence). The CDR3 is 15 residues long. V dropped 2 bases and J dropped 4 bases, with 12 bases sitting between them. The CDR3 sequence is CASSLAGTLNQPQHF. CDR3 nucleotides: TGTGCCAGCAGTTTAGCTGGGACACTTAATCAGCCCCAGCATTTT.

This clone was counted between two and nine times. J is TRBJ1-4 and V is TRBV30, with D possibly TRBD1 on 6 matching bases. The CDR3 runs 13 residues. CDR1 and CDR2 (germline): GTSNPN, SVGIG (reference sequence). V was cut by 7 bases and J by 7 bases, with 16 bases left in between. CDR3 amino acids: CAYSQGGGEKLFF. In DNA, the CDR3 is TGTGCCTACTCACAGGGTGGCGGTGAAAAACTGTTTTTT.

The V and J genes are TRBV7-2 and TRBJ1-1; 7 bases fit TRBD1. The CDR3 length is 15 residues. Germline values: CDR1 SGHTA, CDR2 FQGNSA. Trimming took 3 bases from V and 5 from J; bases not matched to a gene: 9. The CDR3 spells CASSFRGLRWTEAFF. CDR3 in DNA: TGTGCCAGCAGCTTTAGGGGGCTCAGGTGGACTGAAGCTTTCTTT.

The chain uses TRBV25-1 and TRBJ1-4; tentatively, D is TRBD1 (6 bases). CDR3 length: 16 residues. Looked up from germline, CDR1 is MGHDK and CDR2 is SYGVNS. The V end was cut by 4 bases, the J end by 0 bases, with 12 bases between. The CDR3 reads CASSVVRGATNEKLFF. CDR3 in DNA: TGTGCCAGCAGTGTTGTCAGGGGAGCAACTAATGAAAAACTGTTTTTT.